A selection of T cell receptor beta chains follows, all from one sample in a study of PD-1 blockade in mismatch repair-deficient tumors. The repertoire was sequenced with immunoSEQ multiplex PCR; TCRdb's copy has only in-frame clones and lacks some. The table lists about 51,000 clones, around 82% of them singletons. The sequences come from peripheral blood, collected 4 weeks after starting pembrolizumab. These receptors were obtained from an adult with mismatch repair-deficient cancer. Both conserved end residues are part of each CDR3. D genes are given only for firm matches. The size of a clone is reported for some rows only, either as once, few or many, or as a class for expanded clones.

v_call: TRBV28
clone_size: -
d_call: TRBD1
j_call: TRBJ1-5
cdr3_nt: TGTGCCAGCCAAAGGGACAGGGCGGCCAATCAGCCCCAGCATTTT
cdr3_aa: CASQRDRAANQPQHF

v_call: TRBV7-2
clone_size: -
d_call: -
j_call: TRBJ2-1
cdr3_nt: TGTGCCAGCAGCTTAGGGCGGTACGATGAGCAGTTCTTC
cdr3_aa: CASSLGRYDEQFF

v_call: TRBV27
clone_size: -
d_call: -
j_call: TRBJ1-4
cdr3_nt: TGTGCCAGCAGTCCGCTCGGTAACAGCCAAATTGAAAAACTGTTTTTT
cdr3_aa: CASSPLGNSQIEKLFF

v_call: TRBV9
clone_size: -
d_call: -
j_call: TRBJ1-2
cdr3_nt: TGTGCCAGCAGCGTTGGGGGTCTAGGGGACGGCTACACCTTC
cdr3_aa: CASSVGGLGDGYTF

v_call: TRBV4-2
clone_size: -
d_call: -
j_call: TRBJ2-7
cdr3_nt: TGTGCCAGCAGCCCACAGGGTTCCTACGAGCAGTACTTC
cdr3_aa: CASSPQGSYEQYF

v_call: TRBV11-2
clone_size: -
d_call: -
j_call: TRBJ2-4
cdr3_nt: TGTGCCAGCAGCCCCGGGGCCGGGGGAAACATTCAGTACTTC
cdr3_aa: CASSPGAGGNIQYF

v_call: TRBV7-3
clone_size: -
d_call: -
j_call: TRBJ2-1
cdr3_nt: TGTGCCAGCAGCCAAGATCGGGGCGGGTTCAATGAGCAGTTCTTC
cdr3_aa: CASSQDRGGFNEQFF

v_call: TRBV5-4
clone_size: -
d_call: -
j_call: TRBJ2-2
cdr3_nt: TGTGCCAGCAGCTTGTACAGGGATCCCCGGAGCACCGGGGAGCTGTTTTTT
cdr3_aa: CASSLYRDPRSTGELFF

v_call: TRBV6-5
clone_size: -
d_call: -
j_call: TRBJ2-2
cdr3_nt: TGTGCCAGCAGTTTTAAAGCCCCGAACACCGGGGAGCTGTTTTTT
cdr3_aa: CASSFKAPNTGELFF

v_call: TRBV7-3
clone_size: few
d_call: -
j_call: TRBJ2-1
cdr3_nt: TGTGCCAGCAGCTTAAGGGACCCCCTGGATGAGCAGTTCTTC
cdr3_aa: CASSLRDPLDEQFF

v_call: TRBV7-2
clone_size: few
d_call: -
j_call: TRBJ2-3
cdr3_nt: TGTGCCAGCAGCTTCGGGGGAGTAAGGACAGATACGCAGTATTTT
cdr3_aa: CASSFGGVRTDTQYF

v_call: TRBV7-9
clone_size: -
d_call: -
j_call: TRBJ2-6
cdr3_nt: TGTGCCAGCAGCTTTAGTCTAGACGTTTCCGATGGGGCCAACGTCCTGACTTTC
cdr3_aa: CASSFSLDVSDGANVLTF

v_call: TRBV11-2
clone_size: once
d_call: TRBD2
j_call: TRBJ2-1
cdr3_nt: TGTGCCAGCAGCTCTTTCCGACTAGCGGGGGCCTACAATGAGCAGTTCTTC
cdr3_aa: CASSSFRLAGAYNEQFF

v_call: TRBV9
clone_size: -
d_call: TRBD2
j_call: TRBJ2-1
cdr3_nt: TGTGCCAGCAGCGTAGGCGGGAGTCAGAGCAATGAGCAGTTCTTC
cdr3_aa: CASSVGGSQSNEQFF

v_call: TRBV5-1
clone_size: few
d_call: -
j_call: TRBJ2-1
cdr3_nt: TGCGCCAGCAGCTCAGGGGCGTCCAATGAGCAGTTCTTC
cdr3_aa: CASSSGASNEQFF

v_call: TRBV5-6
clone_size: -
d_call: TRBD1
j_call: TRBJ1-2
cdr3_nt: TGTGCCAGCAGCCGAGCACTGACAGGGAACTATGGCTACACCTTC
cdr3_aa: CASSRALTGNYGYTF

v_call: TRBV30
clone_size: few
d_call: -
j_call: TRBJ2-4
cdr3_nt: TGTGCCTGGAGTCCCGGAGTCGAAAACATTCAGTACTTC
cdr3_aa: CAWSPGVENIQYF

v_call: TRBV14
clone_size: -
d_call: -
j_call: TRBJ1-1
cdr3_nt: TGTGCCAGCAGCCAAAGACAGTTGAGCGCTGAAGCTTTCTTT
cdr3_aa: CASSQRQLSAEAFF

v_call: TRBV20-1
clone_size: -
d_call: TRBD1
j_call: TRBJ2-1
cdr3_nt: TGCAGTGCTAGCAGACAGGGGGTATCGTTCTTC
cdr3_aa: CSASRQGVSFF